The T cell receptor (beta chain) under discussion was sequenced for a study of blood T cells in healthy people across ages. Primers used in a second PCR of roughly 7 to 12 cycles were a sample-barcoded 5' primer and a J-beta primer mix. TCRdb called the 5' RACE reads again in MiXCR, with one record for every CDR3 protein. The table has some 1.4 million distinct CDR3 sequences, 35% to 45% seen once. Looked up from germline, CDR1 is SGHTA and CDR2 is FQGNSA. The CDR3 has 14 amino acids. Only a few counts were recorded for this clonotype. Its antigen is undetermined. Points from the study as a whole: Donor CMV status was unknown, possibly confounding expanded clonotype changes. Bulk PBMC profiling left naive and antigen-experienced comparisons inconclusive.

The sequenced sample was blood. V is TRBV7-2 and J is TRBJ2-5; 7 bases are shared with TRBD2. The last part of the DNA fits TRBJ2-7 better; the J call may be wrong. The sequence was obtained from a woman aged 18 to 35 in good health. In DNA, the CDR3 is TGTGCCAGCAGCCGCGAGACTAGCCGGTACGAGCAGTACTTC. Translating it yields CASSRETSRYEQYF.